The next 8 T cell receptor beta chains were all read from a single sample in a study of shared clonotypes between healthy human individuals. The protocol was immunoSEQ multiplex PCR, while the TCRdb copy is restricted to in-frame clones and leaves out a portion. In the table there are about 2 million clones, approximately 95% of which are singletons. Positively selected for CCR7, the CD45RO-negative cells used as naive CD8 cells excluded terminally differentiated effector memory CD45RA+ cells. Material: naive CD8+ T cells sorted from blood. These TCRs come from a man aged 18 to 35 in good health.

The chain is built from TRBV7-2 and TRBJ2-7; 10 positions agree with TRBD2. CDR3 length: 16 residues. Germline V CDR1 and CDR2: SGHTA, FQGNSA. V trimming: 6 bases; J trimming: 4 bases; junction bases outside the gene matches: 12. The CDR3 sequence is CASRPDPASGSYEQYF. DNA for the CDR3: TGTGCCAGCAGGCCTGACCCGGCTAGCGGGAGTTACGAGCAGTACTTC. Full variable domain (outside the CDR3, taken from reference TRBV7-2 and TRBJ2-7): GAGVSQSPSNKVTEKGKDVELRCDPISGHTALYWYRQSLGQGLEFLIYFQGNSAPDKSGLPSDRFSAERTGGSVSTLTIQRTQQEDSAVYLCASRPDPASGSYEQYFGPGTRLTVT.

DNA for the CDR3: TGTGCCAGCAGTTTCACGAAGGACGTGGGCACTGAAGCTTTCTTT. It specifies CASSFTKDVGTEAFF. The chain carries TRBV6-6 and TRBJ1-1; D is ambiguous. V dropped 4 bases and J dropped 4 bases, with 16 bases sitting between them. This CDR3 has 15 amino acids. Germline loops: CDR1 MNHNY, CDR2 SVGAGI (reference sequence).

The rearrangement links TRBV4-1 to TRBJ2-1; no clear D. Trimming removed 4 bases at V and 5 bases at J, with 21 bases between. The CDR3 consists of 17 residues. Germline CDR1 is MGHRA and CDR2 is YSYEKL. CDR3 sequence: CASSPQARQTPNNEQFF. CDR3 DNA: TGCGCCAGCAGCCCCCAGGCACGGCAGACTCCCAACAATGAGCAGTTCTTC.

CDR3 protein: CASSPTPGVEQYF. CDR3 bases: TGTGCCAGCAGCCCGACTCCAGGGGTCGAGCAGTACTTC. V is TRBV7-6 and J is TRBJ2-7, with D possibly matching TRBD1 (6 bases). Trimming removed 5 bases from V and 6 bases from J, with 14 bases in between. The CDR3 is made up of 13 amino acids. Germline CDR1 is SGHVS and CDR2 is FNYEAQ.

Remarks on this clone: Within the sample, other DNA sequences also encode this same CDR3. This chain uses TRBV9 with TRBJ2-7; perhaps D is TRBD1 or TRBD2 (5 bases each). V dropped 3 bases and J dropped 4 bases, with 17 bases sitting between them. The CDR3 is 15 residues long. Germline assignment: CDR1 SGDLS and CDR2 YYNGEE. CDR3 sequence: CASSETPGATYEQYF. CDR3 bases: TGTGCCAGCAGCGAGACCCCCGGGGCTACGTACGAGCAGTACTTC.

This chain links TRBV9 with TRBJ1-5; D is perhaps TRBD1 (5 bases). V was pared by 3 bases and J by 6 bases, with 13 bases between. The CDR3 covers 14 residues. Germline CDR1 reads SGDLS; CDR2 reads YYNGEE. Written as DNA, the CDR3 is TGTGCCAGCAGCGGTCGGCAGGGAGGTCAGCCCCAGCATTTT. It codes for CASSGRQGGQPQHF.

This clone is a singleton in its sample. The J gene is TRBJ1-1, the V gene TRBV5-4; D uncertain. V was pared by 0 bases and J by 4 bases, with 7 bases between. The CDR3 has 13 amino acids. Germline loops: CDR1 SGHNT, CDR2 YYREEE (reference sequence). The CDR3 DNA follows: TGTGCCAGCAGCTTGGATAGCGGCACTGAAGCTTTCTTT. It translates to CASSLDSGTEAFF.

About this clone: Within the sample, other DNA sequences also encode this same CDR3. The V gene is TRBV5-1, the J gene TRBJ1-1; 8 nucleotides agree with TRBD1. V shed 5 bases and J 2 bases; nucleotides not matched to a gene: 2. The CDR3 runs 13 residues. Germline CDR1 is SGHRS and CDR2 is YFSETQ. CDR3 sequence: CASRTGENTEAFF. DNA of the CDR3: TGCGCCAGCAGGACAGGGGAAAACACTGAAGCTTTCTTT.